The next 16 T cell receptor beta chains were all read from a single sample in a study of beta chain features in type 1 diabetes. The entirety of the isolated RNA underwent reverse transcription, so expressed TCRB transcripts were sequenced. Sequencing used immunoSEQ multiplex PCR; TCRdb keeps in-frame clones, though not all of them. The sample holds about 340,000 clones; around 7.6% are singletons and the top ten take 0.44%. Specimen: central memory CD4+ T cells from blood. These receptors all stem from a young woman in good health.

This clone turned up a few times. V is TRBV5-1 and J is TRBJ2-3, with 10 bases aligning to TRBD2. The CDR3 length is 15 residues. CDR1 and CDR2 from the germline V gene are SGHRS and YFSETQ. Trimming took 4 bases from V and 2 from J; bases not matched to a gene: 4. As DNA, the CDR3 is TGCGCCAGCAGCCGAGGGACTAGCGACACAGATACGCAGTATTTT. Its translation: CASSRGTSDTDTQYF.

The table lists this clone with many counts. The genes are TRBV18 and TRBJ2-7; 10 bases map to TRBD2. CDR1 and CDR2 (germline): KGHSH, LQKENI. J lost 6 bases, V lost 3 bases, and 5 bases had no gene match. The CDR3 has 14 residues. The CDR3 DNA is TGTGCCAGCTCACCGAGCGGGAGGGCCGGCGAGCAGTACTTC. Translation gives CASSPSGRAGEQYF.

This clone was seen a handful of times. Other nucleotide sequences from this sample produce the same CDR3. The CDR3 nucleotides read TGTGCCAGCAGCGTAGGGGTAGGAACAGATACGCAGTATTTT. This sequence encodes CASSVGVGTDTQYF. The chain recombines TRBV9 with TRBJ2-3; no clear D gene. Germline loops: CDR1 SGDLS, CDR2 YYNGEE. This CDR3 is 14 amino acids long. Trimming took off 0 bases at V and 3 bases at J, with 8 bases between the two ends.

The chain combines TRBV27 with TRBJ2-6; D not certain. Germline V CDR1 and CDR2: MNHEY, SMNVEV (reference sequence). The CDR3 totals 17 residues. V was pared by 5 bases and J by 0 bases, with 14 bases between. In DNA, the CDR3 is TGTGCCAGCAGTCCACAGCGAACGAACTCTGGGGCCAACGTCCTGACTTTC. The encoded protein is CASSPQRTNSGANVLTF.

This clone was detected only a few times. V gene TRBV7-2 combines with J gene TRBJ2-1, with TRBD2 matching 11 bases. The CDR3 contains 13 residues. V shed 4 bases and J 9 bases; nucleotides not matched to a gene: 2. In germline, CDR1 is SGHTA, CDR2 FQGNSA. CDR3 sequence (DNA): TGTGCCAGCAGCTACGGACTAGCGGGTGAGCAGTTCTTC. Its translation: CASSYGLAGEQFF.

The chain uses TRBV6-5 and TRBJ2-3, with 8 bases lining up with TRBD2. Germline assignment: CDR1 MNHEY and CDR2 SVGAGI. The CDR3 has 14 amino acids. Unmatched junction bases numbered 5, after V lost 5 bases and J lost 4 bases. The CDR3 DNA reads TGTGCCAGCAGTCGGGGACTAGGCTCAGATACGCAGTATTTT. Protein product: CASSRGLGSDTQYF.

This clone showed up just a few times. The rearrangement joins TRBV30 to TRBJ2-1, with 8 bases matching TRBD2. V lost 4 bases and J lost 6; bases outside the gene matches: 17. Germline V gives CDR1 GTSNPN, CDR2 SVGIG (reference sequence). The length of the CDR3 is 17 residues. The CDR3 nucleotides read TGTGCCTGGAATCCAAGGAAAGAGCGGGAGAGCCTCAATGAGCAGTTCTTC. It translates to CAWNPRKERESLNEQFF.

This clone occurred a few times. The rearrangement links TRBV7-9 to TRBJ2-7; 8 positions agree with TRBD2. This CDR3 spans 14 amino acids. Unmatched junction bases numbered 5, after V lost 5 bases and J lost 2 bases. Germline-derived CDR1 and CDR2 are SEHNR and FQNEAQ (reference sequence). CDR3 amino acids: CASSQSGSPYEQYF. The CDR3 nucleotides read TGTGCCAGCAGCCAAAGCGGGAGTCCCTACGAGCAGTACTTC. Filled out from reference TRBV7-9 and TRBJ2-7, the complete variable domain reads DTGVSQNPRHKITKRGQNVTFRCDPISEHNRLYWYRQTLGQGPEFLTYFQNEAQLEKSRLLSDRFSAERPKGSFSTLEIQRTEQGDSAMYLCASSQSGSPYEQYFGPGTRLTVT.

The V and J genes are TRBV7-3 and TRBJ2-5; TRBD2 agrees at 8 bases. V trimming: 5 bases; J trimming: 1 base; junction bases outside the gene matches: 9. Germline V CDR1 and CDR2: SGHTA, FQGTGA. This CDR3 spans 16 amino acids. CDR3 protein: CASSRIAGLFQETQYF. As DNA, the CDR3 is TGTGCCAGCAGCCGCATAGCGGGGCTGTTCCAAGAGACCCAGTACTTC.

This clone was observed a few times. V usage is TRBV27 and J usage is TRBJ1-2; D not resolved. The germline V gene encodes CDR1 MNHEY and CDR2 SMNVEV (reference sequence). V was pared by 6 bases and J by 0 bases, with 17 bases between. This CDR3 contains 16 residues. The CDR3 sequence is CASSKHRRETNYGYTF. In DNA form, the CDR3 reads TGTGCCAGCAGCAAACATAGGCGGGAGACTAACTATGGCTACACCTTC.

This chain uses TRBV15 with TRBJ2-2, with D uncertain. The CDR3 loop spans 12 amino acids. CDR1 is LNHNV, CDR2 YYDKDF, per germline (reference sequence). Trimming pared 2 bases from V and 2 bases from J, leaving 0 bases between. This chain's CDR3 is CATSRNTGELFF. As DNA, the CDR3 is TGTGCCACCAGCAGAAACACCGGGGAGCTGTTTTTT.

This clone has at least ten counts. The genes are TRBV28 and TRBJ2-3; the match to TRBD2 covers 10 bases. With 4 bases clipped from V and 0 bases from J, the junction kept 10 bases outside the gene matches. Germline-derived CDR1 and CDR2 are MDHEN and SYDVKM. This CDR3 spans 18 amino acids. CDR3 in amino acids: CASSSTSGVSGSTDTQYF. CDR3 DNA sequence: TGTGCCAGCAGTTCTACTAGCGGGGTTAGCGGTAGCACAGATACGCAGTATTTT. Variable domain in full (rest from reference TRBV28 and TRBJ2-3): DVKVTQSSRYLVKRTGEKVFLECVQDMDHENMFWYRQDPGLGLRLIYFSYDVKMKEKGDIPEGYSVSREKKERFSLILESASTNQTSMYLCASSSTSGVSGSTDTQYFGPGTRLTVL.

This chain connects TRBV5-1 to TRBJ1-5, with TRBD1 identical over 7 bases. The length of the CDR3 is 14 residues. The V segment lost 0 bases and the J segment 6 bases; nucleotides outside the gene matches: 3. Germline CDR1 SGHRS, CDR2 YFSETQ. In nucleotides, the CDR3 is TGCGCCAGCAGCTTGGAGCAGGGGGGTCAGCCCCAGCATTTT. Protein product: CASSLEQGGQPQHF.

This clone was counted only a few times. The rearrangement uses TRBV27 and TRBJ2-2; 8 positions agree with TRBD2. J lost 8 bases, V lost 4 bases, and 12 bases had no gene match. Germline V gene data show CDR1 as MNHEY and CDR2 as SMNVEV (reference sequence). The CDR3 length is 16 residues. This CDR3 reads CASSSKGLGIIGELFF. The CDR3 DNA reads TGTGCCAGCAGTTCAAAGGGACTAGGAATTATTGGGGAGCTGTTTTTT.

In its sample, this clone was seen a few times. The chain has TRBV6-1 and TRBJ2-5; D ambiguous. This CDR3 contains 13 residues. Germline V gene lookup returns CDR1 MNHNS and CDR2 SASEGT. Trimming stripped 5 bases from V and 3 bases from J, with 10 bases between. CDR3 sequence reads: CASSFDREETQYF. The CDR3 DNA reads as TGTGCCAGCAGTTTCGACCGTGAAGAGACCCAGTACTTC.

The J gene is TRBJ2-5, the V gene TRBV6-6; 13 nucleotides line up with TRBD2. The CDR3 sequence is 15 residues long. V shed 6 bases and J 5 bases; nucleotides not matched to a gene: 6. Germline V gene sequence: CDR1 MNHNY, CDR2 SVGAGI (reference sequence). The CDR3 bases are TGTGCCAGCAGGGGACTAGCGGGAAGTTGGGAGACCCAGTACTTC. Translated: CASRGLAGSWETQYF.